The sequence of this T cell receptor beta chain was determined in a study of blood T cell repertoires in COVID-19. Study as a whole: There were acute and convalescent COVID-19 samples, and they came from the United States, Italy and Spain. From T cells, B-cell-depleted T cells, or PBMCs came the material, which was cDNA or gDNA.

CDR3 length: 15 amino acids. Germline values: CDR1 SGHRS, CDR2 YFSETQ. The ends were cut back, 0 bases at V and 0 bases at J, with 9 bases in the middle. Profiling relied on immunoSEQ multiplex PCR, and the TCRdb table lists in-frame clones only, not all of them. This sample carries 150,000 to 190,000 clones, around nine tenths of them seen once, and the ten largest clones take about 2.5%. Sequencing input: peripheral blood. V usage is TRBV5-1 and J usage is TRBJ1-1; no clear D gene. This receptor was identified in a woman between 70 and 85 years old with acute or convalescent COVID-19. This CDR3 is CASSLEPRLNTEAFF. The CDR3 DNA follows: TGCGCCAGCAGCTTGGAACCGAGATTGAACACTGAAGCTTTCTTT.